This TCR beta chain came from a study of T cell repertoires in cytomegalovirus infection. Overall study context: Matching HLA type, along with CMV infection, was indicated by public TCR beta signatures.

This CDR3 contains 16 residues. Per germline, CDR1 SQVTM and CDR2 ANQGSEA. V shed 3 bases and J shed 0 bases, with 16 bases lying between them. On this clonotype: What it binds is not known.

TCRdb redid the calling of the reads with MiXCR, one entry per CDR3 protein. The sample has about 740,000 distinct CDR3 sequences, roughly a third seen once; the top ten hold 15% to 20%. Overall study results and limits: HLA-C-restricted CMV clonotypes gave the most frequent clonotype in two of eight donors. Cumulative public TCR beta family frequency identified carriers of CMV plus the relevant HLA.

The sequence derives from a human donor in good health (CMV status not recorded). Some clones in this sample may be carry-over from other donors' samples. The sequencing used cultured PBMCs, collected from culture after CMV antigen stimulation. This chain uses TRBV29-1 with TRBJ2-3, with D tentatively TRBD2 (5 bases). CDR3 amino acids: CSVEFGKRQSTDTQYF. For the CDR3, the DNA is TGCAGCGTTGAGTTCGGGAAGCGGCAAAGCACAGATACGCAGTATTTT.